This entry concerns a single T cell receptor beta chain. The sample originates from a study of blood T cell repertoires in COVID-19. Clinical history as reported by participants underpinned cohort assignment. The assay was immunoSEQ multiplex PCR, and TCRdb's table has in-frame clones only and misses some. The sample lists 220,000 or so clones; 90% were seen once. This CDR3 is built from 14 residues. Germline values: CDR1 SGHRS, CDR2 YFSETQ. V shed 4 bases and J shed 0 bases, with 8 bases lying between them. The sample comprised PBMCs or T cells enriched from blood (not recorded which). The chain is built from TRBV5-1 and TRBJ1-3; TRBD1 might be the D (6 bases). The receptor was isolated from a man under 40 who had been exposed to COVID-19. CDR3 residues: CASSRQDSGNTIYF. DNA for the CDR3: TGCGCCAGCAGCCGACAGGACTCTGGAAACACCATATATTTT.